The subject of this entry is one TCR beta chain. The data derive from a study of blood T cell repertoires in COVID-19. Study details: The samples span acute and convalescent COVID-19 from the United States, Italy and Spain.

The length of the CDR3 is 13 residues. Germline V gives CDR1 MDHEN, CDR2 SYDVKM. The trim removed 11 bases at V and 8 bases at J, leaving 14 bases unmatched. Profiled with immunoSEQ multiplex PCR; TCRdb holds only in-frame clones, not every one. This sample yields more than 100,000 clones, of which approximately 87% are seen a single time; roughly 30% belongs to the top ten. Input material: peripheral blood. This receptor was taken from a woman between 70 and 85 years old with acute or convalescent COVID-19. J is TRBJ1-2 and V is TRBV28, with TRBD1 matching 7 bases. In nucleotides, the CDR3 is TGTGCCGCCCGAACCGGGACAGAGGGGGGCTACACCTTC. Translated: CAARTGTEGGYTF.